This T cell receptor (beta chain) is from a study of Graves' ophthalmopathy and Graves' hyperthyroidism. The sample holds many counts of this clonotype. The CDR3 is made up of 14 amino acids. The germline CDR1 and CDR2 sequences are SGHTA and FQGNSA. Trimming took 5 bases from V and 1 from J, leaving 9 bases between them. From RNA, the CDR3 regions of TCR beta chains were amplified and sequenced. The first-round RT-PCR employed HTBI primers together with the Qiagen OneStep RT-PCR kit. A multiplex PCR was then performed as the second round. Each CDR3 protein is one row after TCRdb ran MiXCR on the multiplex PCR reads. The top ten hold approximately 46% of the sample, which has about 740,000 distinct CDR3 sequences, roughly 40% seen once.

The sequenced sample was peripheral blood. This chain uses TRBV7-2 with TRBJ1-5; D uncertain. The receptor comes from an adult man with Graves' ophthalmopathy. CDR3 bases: TGTGCCAGCAGCCCCTATAAGAGCAATCAGCCCCAGCATTTT. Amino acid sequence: CASSPYKSNQPQHF.